Below, 5 T cell receptor beta chains from the same sample are listed, as sequenced in a study of T cells after yellow fever vaccination. TCRdb passed the 5' RACE reads through MiXCR, listing each CDR3 protein once. The sample contains 120,000 to 150,000 distinct CDR3 sequences, 7% to 9% of which appear only once. The sequencing here drew on CD4+ T cells sorted from PBMCs, taken 5 days after the yellow fever booster vaccination. These TCRs come from a man under 40 who received the YFV17D yellow fever vaccine.

This clonotype was seen repeatedly, ten times or more. The chain couples TRBV7-9 to TRBJ2-1, with TRBD2 as a possible D gene (5 bases). Trimming took off 7 bases at V and 6 bases at J, with 19 bases between the two ends. The CDR3 spans 15 residues. The germline V gene has CDR1 SEHNR and CDR2 FQNEAQ (reference sequence). The CDR3 DNA sequence: TGTGCCAGCAACCCCCTGTATCGAGGGATCAATGAGCAGTTCTTC. Protein: CASNPLYRGINEQFF.

The table lists this clonotype with many counts. The V gene is TRBV6-5, the J gene TRBJ2-3; the D gene is possibly TRBD2 (5 bases). The CDR3 covers 15 residues. The germline V gene has CDR1 MNHEY and CDR2 SVGAGI. Trimming pared 2 bases from V and 7 bases from J, leaving 16 bases between. The DNA of the CDR3 is TGTGCCAGCAGTTACCGGGATCCGGGGTCCTATACGCAGTATTTT. Protein sequence: CASSYRDPGSYTQYF.

This clonotype came up many times. This chain connects TRBV5-1 to TRBJ2-3, with no clear D. This CDR3 has 15 amino acids. Trimming removed 4 bases from V and 2 bases from J, with 14 bases in between. CDR1 and CDR2 from the germline V gene are SGHRS and YFSETQ. The CDR3 bases are TGCGCCAGCAGCGAGTTCCACCCGGACACAGATACGCAGTATTTT. This encodes CASSEFHPDTDTQYF.

At least ten counts were recorded for this clonotype. The chain is built from TRBV20-1 and TRBJ2-7, with 11 positions matching TRBD1. V lost 4 bases to trimming and J lost 3 bases; unmatched junction nucleotides: 5. The V gene's germline CDR1 is DFQATT and CDR2 SNEGSKA (reference sequence). This CDR3 is built from 14 residues. CDR3 DNA: TGCAGTGCTATACTCGGGACAGGGGGCTACGAGCAGTACTTC. This sequence encodes CSAILGTGGYEQYF.

This clonotype was detected ten times or more. V is TRBV4-1 and J is TRBJ2-1, with 11 bases that match TRBD1. The CDR3 runs to 17 residues. The germline gives CDR1 MGHRA, CDR2 YSYEKL. The junction had 4 bases not matched to a gene; V was cut back by 1 base and J by 2 bases. DNA of the CDR3: TGCGCCAGCAGCCAAGGCTTGGGACAGGGGGCCTACAATGAGCAGTTCTTC. Protein product: CASSQGLGQGAYNEQFF.